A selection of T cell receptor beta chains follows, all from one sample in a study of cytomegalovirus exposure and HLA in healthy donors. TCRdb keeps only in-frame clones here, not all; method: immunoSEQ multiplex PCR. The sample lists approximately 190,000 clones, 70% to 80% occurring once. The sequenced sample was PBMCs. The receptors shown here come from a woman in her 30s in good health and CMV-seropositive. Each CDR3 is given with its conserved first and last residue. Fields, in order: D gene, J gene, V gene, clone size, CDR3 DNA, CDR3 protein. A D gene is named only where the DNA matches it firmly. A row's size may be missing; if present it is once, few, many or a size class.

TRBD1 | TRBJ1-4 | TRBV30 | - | TGTGCCTGGAGGGCTCCCGGACAGGGATTGGAAAAACTGTTTTTT | CAWRAPGQGLEKLFF
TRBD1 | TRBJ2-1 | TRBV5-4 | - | TGTGCCAGCAGCGCGGACAGGGCTGAGCAGTTCTTC | CASSADRAEQFF
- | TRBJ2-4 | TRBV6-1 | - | TGTGCCAGCAGGGCCACAGGGGGGGACATTCAGTACTTC | CASRATGGDIQYF
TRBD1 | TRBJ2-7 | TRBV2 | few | TGTGCCAGCTTGGCCCCAGGGGGCATCACCTACGAGCAGTACTTC | CASLAPGGITYEQYF
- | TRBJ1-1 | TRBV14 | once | TGTGCCAGCAGCCAAGTCGATGGCTTCGGGAGGGGAGCTTTCTTT | CASSQVDGFGRGAFF
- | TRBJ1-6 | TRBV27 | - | TGTGCCAGCAGTTCGGGGGGGCACAATTCACCCCTCCACTTT | CASSSGGHNSPLHF
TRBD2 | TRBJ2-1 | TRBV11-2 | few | TGTGCCAGCAGCTTAGAGGGGCGGGAGTCCCTTGAGCAGTTCTTC | CASSLEGRESLEQFF
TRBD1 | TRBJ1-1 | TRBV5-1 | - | TGCGCCAGCAGCTTAGCTCCTGGACAGGGGATCGGGGCTTTCTTT | CASSLAPGQGIGAFF
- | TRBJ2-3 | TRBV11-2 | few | TGTGCCAGCAGCTTAGATCGGGAGACAGATACGCAGTATTTT | CASSLDRETDTQYF
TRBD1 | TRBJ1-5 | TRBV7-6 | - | TGTGCCAGCAGCCCGACAGGGTTCAATCAGCCCCAGCATTTT | CASSPTGFNQPQHF
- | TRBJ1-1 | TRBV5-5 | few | TGTGCCAGCAGCTTATGGTCAGCGGAAGCTTTCTTT | CASSLWSAEAFF
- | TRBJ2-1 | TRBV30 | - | TGTGCCTGGGAGCGGAACAATGAGCAGTTCTTC | CAWERNNEQFF
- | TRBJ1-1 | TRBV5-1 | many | TGCGCCAGCAGCTTGGGCGCGGGCGGGGGCACTGAAGCTTTCTTT | CASSLGAGGGTEAFF
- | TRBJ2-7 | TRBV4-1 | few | TGCGCCAGCAGCCGGACACATGGCCTGGGCCTTTCCTACGAGCAGTACTTC | CASSRTHGLGLSYEQYF
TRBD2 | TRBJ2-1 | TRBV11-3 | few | TGTGCCAGCAGCCCTCTGGCGGGAGTAAACAATGAGCAGTTCTTC | CASSPLAGVNNEQFF
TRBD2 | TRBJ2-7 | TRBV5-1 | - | TGCGCCAGCAGCTTCCCCGGGACTAGGGACGAGCAGTACTTC | CASSFPGTRDEQYF
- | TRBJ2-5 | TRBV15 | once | TGTGCCACCAGCAGAGATCTCGGGGAGACCCAGTACTTC | CATSRDLGETQYF
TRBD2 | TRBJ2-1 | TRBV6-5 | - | TGTGCCAGCAGTCCTAGCGGGAGGGGTGGGGGTGAGCAGTTCTTC | CASSPSGRGGGEQFF
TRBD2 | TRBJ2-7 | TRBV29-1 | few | TGCAGCGTCCCAGGGACTAGCGAGAGGGAGCAGTACTTC | CSVPGTSEREQYF
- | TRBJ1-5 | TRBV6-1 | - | TGTGCCAGCGGACTAAAGCCCCAGCATTTT | CASGLKPQHF
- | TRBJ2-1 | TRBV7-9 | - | TGTGCCAGCAGCTTAGCTCCTTTGCGGAATGAGCAGTTCTTC | CASSLAPLRNEQFF
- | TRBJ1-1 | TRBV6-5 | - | TGTGCCAGCAGTCAACAGGGTGCTGAAGCTTTCTTT | CASSQQGAEAFF
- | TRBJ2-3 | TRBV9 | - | TGTGCCAGCAGCGTAGCTGAGAATAGATGGGATACGCAGTATTTT | CASSVAENRWDTQYF
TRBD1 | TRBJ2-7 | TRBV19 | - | TGTGCCAGTAGTATCCGAGGACAGGGGAACTACGAGCAGTACTTC | CASSIRGQGNYEQYF
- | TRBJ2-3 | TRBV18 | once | TGTGCCAGCTCACCACCGGCGGGCCGCACAGATACGCAGTATTTT | CASSPPAGRTDTQYF
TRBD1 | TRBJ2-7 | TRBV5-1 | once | TGCGCCAGCAGCGGGACAGGGACCTCCTACGAGCAGTACTTC | CASSGTGTSYEQYF
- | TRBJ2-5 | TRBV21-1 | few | TGTGCCAGCAGCATCTTCTCGGGGGAGCAAGAGACCCAGTACTTC | CASSIFSGEQETQYF
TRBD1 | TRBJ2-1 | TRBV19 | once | TGTGCCAGTAGTATCGACAGGGGATCCTACAATGAGCAGTTCTTC | CASSIDRGSYNEQFF
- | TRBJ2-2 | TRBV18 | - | TGTGCCAGCTCACCAGGGGAGGTCACCGGGGAGCTGTTTTTT | CASSPGEVTGELFF
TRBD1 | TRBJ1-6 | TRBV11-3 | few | TGTGCCAGCAGCTTTCTCGGGACAGGGCCAAACTCCTATAATTCACCCCTCCACTTT | CASSFLGTGPNSYNSPLHF
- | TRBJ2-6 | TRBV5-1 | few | TGCGCCAGCAGCTTACGGTTCTCTGGGGCCAACGTCCTGACTTTC | CASSLRFSGANVLTF
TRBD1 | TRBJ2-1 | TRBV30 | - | TGTGCCTGCCACAGGGGGCCCGGTTACAATGAGCAGTTCTTC | CACHRGPGYNEQFF
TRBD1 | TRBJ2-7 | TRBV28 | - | TGTGCCAGCAGCCCCCACTGGACAGGTCCCTACGAGCAGTACTTC | CASSPHWTGPYEQYF
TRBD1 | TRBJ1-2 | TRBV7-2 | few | TGTGCCAGCAGCCCTACTCAGACAGGGGTCAACGGCTACACCTTC | CASSPTQTGVNGYTF
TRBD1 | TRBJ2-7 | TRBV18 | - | TGTGCCAGCTCACCCTACGGACAGGGGGTTTCCTACGAGCAGTACTTC | CASSPYGQGVSYEQYF
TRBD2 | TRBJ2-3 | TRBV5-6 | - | TGTGCCAGCACCCTAGCGGGGGGGCCAACAGATACGCAGTATTTT | CASTLAGGPTDTQYF
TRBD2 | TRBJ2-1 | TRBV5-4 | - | TGTGCCAGCAGCGCAGGACTAGCGGCCCACAATGAGCAGTTCTTC | CASSAGLAAHNEQFF
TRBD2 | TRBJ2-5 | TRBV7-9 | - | TGTGCCAGCAGCCGCCGGGGGGGCGCGGAGACCCAGTACTTC | CASSRRGGAETQYF
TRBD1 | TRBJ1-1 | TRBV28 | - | TGTGCCAGCAGTTTCGGGGACAGGGGGTTGTTTGAAGCTTTCTTT | CASSFGDRGLFEAFF
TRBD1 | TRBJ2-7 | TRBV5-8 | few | TGTGCCAGCAGCTTGGCGGGACAGGGAGGCTACTACGAGCAGTACTTC | CASSLAGQGGYYEQYF
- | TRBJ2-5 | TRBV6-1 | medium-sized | TGTGCCAGCAGGGAGGGGAGGTACCAAGAGACCCAGTACTTC | CASREGRYQETQYF
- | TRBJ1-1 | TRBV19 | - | TGTGCCAGCAACCCGCAGCGGTACACTGAAGCTTTCTTT | CASNPQRYTEAFF
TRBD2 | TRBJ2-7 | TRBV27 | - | TGTGCCAGCAGTCCCCTAGCGGGAGGGATTGTGCAGTACTTC | CASSPLAGGIVQYF
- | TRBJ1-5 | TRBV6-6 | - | TGTGCCAGCAGTCCCACAGGGAATCAGCCCCAGCATTTT | CASSPTGNQPQHF
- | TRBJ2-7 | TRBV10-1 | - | TGCGCCAGCAGTGAGGGCGCTTCGGCGGGGGAGCAGTACTTC | CASSEGASAGEQYF
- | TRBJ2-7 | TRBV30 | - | TGTGCCTGGACCCCTAGGACAGAAACCTACGAGCAGTACTTC | CAWTPRTETYEQYF
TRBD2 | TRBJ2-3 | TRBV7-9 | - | TGTGCCAGCAGCTTTACTCCGGGGGGGGGCACAGATACGCAGTATTTT | CASSFTPGGGTDTQYF
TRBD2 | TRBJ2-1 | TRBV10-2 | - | TGCGCCAGCAGGGACAGCGGGAGGGCCTTGAGTGAGCAGTTCTTC | CASRDSGRALSEQFF
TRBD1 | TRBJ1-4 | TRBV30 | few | TGTGCCTGGAGTGACCTCCGGGACAGGGGGTACAGTGAAAAACTGTTTTTT | CAWSDLRDRGYSEKLFF
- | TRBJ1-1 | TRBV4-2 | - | TGTGCCAGCAGCCAAGACGATAGGAGGACTGAAGCTTTCTTT | CASSQDDRRTEAFF
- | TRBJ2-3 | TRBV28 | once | TGTGCCAGCAGTCCTCTAAGGGGTTTCACAGATACGCAGTATTTT | CASSPLRGFTDTQYF
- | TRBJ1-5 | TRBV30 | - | TGTGCCTGGAGTGTCTATAGCAATCAGCCCCAGCATTTT | CAWSVYSNQPQHF
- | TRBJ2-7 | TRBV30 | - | TGTGCCTGGGGGCCGGGGGGCCCCTACGAGCAGTACTTC | CAWGPGGPYEQYF
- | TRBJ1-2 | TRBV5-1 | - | TGCGCCAGCAGCTTGACAGACGCTTATGGCTACACCTTC | CASSLTDAYGYTF
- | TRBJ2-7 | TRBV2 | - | TGTGCCAGCAGTGCCGTGACAGCTACCTCCGAGCAGTACTTC | CASSAVTATSEQYF
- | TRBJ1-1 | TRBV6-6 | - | TGTGCCAGCAGTTACTCGATATCGGGGGCTGAAGCTTTCTTT | CASSYSISGAEAFF
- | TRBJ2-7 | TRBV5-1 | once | TGCGCCAGCAGCTTGGGGGCGGGGTCCTACGAGCAGTACTTC | CASSLGAGSYEQYF
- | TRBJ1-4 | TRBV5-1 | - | TGCGCCAGCAGCTTGGAGCAGGAAGAAAAACTGTTTTTT | CASSLEQEEKLFF
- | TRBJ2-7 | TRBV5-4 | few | TGTGCCAGCAGCCTTCGACAGGAGCCCCCCTACGAGCAGTACTTC | CASSLRQEPPYEQYF
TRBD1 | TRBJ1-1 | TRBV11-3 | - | TGTGCCAGCAGCTCAGACAGGGACACTGAAGCTTTCTTT | CASSSDRDTEAFF